A selection of T cell receptor beta chains follows, all from one sample in a study of T cells after somatic rescue of genetic block. The repertoire was sequenced with immunoSEQ multiplex PCR; TCRdb's copy has only in-frame clones and lacks some. The sample consists of about 88,000 clones, 85% to 90% of them appearing once. Sequenced: peripheral blood mononuclear cells (PBMCs). These TCRs come from a woman aged 18-29 years. The CDR3 runs from the conserved cysteine through the conserved F or W. The order of the fields is V gene, CDR3 length, clone size, J gene, D gene, CDR3 DNA, CDR3 protein. D genes are given only for firm matches. The size field is filled for only some rows; it gives once, few, many or a size class.

v_gene: TRBV10-3; len: 13; abundance: once; j_gene: TRBJ2-1; d_gene: -; CDR3nt: TGTGCCATCAGATCTGGCCCTTACAATGAGCAGTTCTTC; CDR3aa: CAIRSGPYNEQFF
v_gene: TRBV7-9; len: 15; abundance: -; j_gene: TRBJ2-2; d_gene: -; CDR3nt: TGTGCCAGCAGCTTATTTGCTCGGCTCGGCGGGGAGCTGTTTTTT; CDR3aa: CASSLFARLGGELFF
v_gene: TRBV2; len: 18; abundance: -; j_gene: TRBJ2-7; d_gene: TRBD2; CDR3nt: TGTGCCAGCAGTGGGACGGGACTAGCGGGGACTAATCCCTACGAGCAGTACTTC; CDR3aa: CASSGTGLAGTNPYEQYF
v_gene: TRBV7-3; len: 15; abundance: -; j_gene: TRBJ2-1; d_gene: TRBD2; CDR3nt: TGTGCCAGCAGCTTCCTACTAGCGGGAGCCAGTGAGCAGTTCTTC; CDR3aa: CASSFLLAGASEQFF
v_gene: TRBV2; len: 16; abundance: -; j_gene: TRBJ2-5; d_gene: TRBD2; CDR3nt: TGTGCCAGCAGGGCCGACTTGGCGGGAGGGCGAGAGACCCAGTACTTC; CDR3aa: CASRADLAGGRETQYF
v_gene: TRBV27; len: 11; abundance: -; j_gene: TRBJ2-1; d_gene: -; CDR3nt: TGTGCCAGCAGTTTGGGCAATGAGCAGTTCTTC; CDR3aa: CASSLGNEQFF
v_gene: TRBV6-5; len: 14; abundance: -; j_gene: TRBJ1-3; d_gene: TRBD1; CDR3nt: TGTGCCAGCAGTTGGACAGGGGCTGGAAACACCATATATTTT; CDR3aa: CASSWTGAGNTIYF
v_gene: TRBV5-8; len: 13; abundance: -; j_gene: TRBJ1-1; d_gene: -; CDR3nt: TGTGCCAGCAGTTTGGGGGGCCACCGTGAAGCTTTCTTT; CDR3aa: CASSLGGHREAFF
v_gene: TRBV2; len: 14; abundance: -; j_gene: TRBJ1-2; d_gene: -; CDR3nt: TGTGCCAGCAGTCAAGAATCCGGGGGCTATGGCTACACCTTC; CDR3aa: CASSQESGGYGYTF
v_gene: TRBV7-3; len: 14; abundance: -; j_gene: TRBJ2-1; d_gene: -; CDR3nt: TGTGCCAGCAGCTTGGCGGGGCAGTACAATGAGCAGTTCTTC; CDR3aa: CASSLAGQYNEQFF
v_gene: TRBV19; len: 15; abundance: once; j_gene: TRBJ2-1; d_gene: -; CDR3nt: TGTGCCAGCAAACTCCGGGACTCCACCCCCAATGAGCAGTTCTTC; CDR3aa: CASKLRDSTPNEQFF
v_gene: TRBV29-1; len: 13; abundance: -; j_gene: TRBJ2-2; d_gene: -; CDR3nt: TGCAGCGTTGAAGTAGAGAACACCGGGGAGCTGTTTTTT; CDR3aa: CSVEVENTGELFF
v_gene: TRBV11-3; len: 15; abundance: -; j_gene: TRBJ1-5; d_gene: TRBD1; CDR3nt: TGTGCCAGCAGCTTAGTTTGGACAGGGTATCAGCCCCAGCATTTT; CDR3aa: CASSLVWTGYQPQHF
v_gene: TRBV10-2; len: 16; abundance: -; j_gene: TRBJ1-5; d_gene: -; CDR3nt: TGCGCCAGCAGTGAGCCGGAAACAGGGTGGAATCAGCCCCAGCATTTT; CDR3aa: CASSEPETGWNQPQHF
v_gene: TRBV7-7; len: 15; abundance: once; j_gene: TRBJ2-5; d_gene: TRBD2; CDR3nt: TGTGCTAGCAGTCTTAGCGGGAGGGCCCAAGAGACCCAGTACTTC; CDR3aa: CASSLSGRAQETQYF
v_gene: TRBV27; len: 16; abundance: -; j_gene: TRBJ2-6; d_gene: TRBD2; CDR3nt: TGTGCCAGCAGTCTCGGGGGGGGTTCCGGGGCCAACGTCCTGACTTTC; CDR3aa: CASSLGGGSGANVLTF
v_gene: TRBV30; len: 15; abundance: -; j_gene: TRBJ2-1; d_gene: -; CDR3nt: TGTGCCTGGATCCCACCCACAGGGAACCACAATGAGCAGTTCTTC; CDR3aa: CAWIPPTGNHNEQFF
v_gene: TRBV4-1; len: 17; abundance: -; j_gene: TRBJ2-1; d_gene: TRBD2; CDR3nt: TGCGCCAGCAGCCAAACCGTCGCTAGCGGGAGGGCGGATGAGCAGTTCTTC; CDR3aa: CASSQTVASGRADEQFF
v_gene: TRBV10-2; len: 14; abundance: medium-sized; j_gene: TRBJ2-7; d_gene: TRBD2; CDR3nt: TGCGCCAGCTTCCGAACTAGCGGAACCTACGAGCAGTACTTC; CDR3aa: CASFRTSGTYEQYF
v_gene: TRBV7-9; len: 12; abundance: -; j_gene: TRBJ2-7; d_gene: -; CDR3nt: TGTGCCAGCAGCTTAGCGCCCTACGAGCAGTACTTC; CDR3aa: CASSLAPYEQYF
v_gene: TRBV4-3; len: 15; abundance: -; j_gene: TRBJ2-5; d_gene: TRBD2; CDR3nt: TGCGCCAGCAGCCAAGTCACCTCGGGAGGGGAGACCCAGTACTTC; CDR3aa: CASSQVTSGGETQYF
v_gene: TRBV5-1; len: 15; abundance: -; j_gene: TRBJ1-1; d_gene: -; CDR3nt: TGCGCCAGCAGCTCGCCGGCGACAGTGAACACTGAAGCTTTCTTT; CDR3aa: CASSSPATVNTEAFF
v_gene: TRBV7-2; len: 13; abundance: -; j_gene: TRBJ1-5; d_gene: -; CDR3nt: TGTGCCAGCAGCTTTTATAGCAATCAGCCCCAGCATTTT; CDR3aa: CASSFYSNQPQHF
v_gene: TRBV29-1; len: 15; abundance: -; j_gene: TRBJ2-3; d_gene: TRBD2; CDR3nt: TGCAGCGTTGACTGGACTAGCAGCAGAGGAGATACGCAGTATTTT; CDR3aa: CSVDWTSSRGDTQYF
v_gene: TRBV28; len: 14; abundance: once; j_gene: TRBJ1-2; d_gene: TRBD1; CDR3nt: TGTGCCAGCAGGTCGGGGACAGCAATTGGTGGCTACACCTTC; CDR3aa: CASRSGTAIGGYTF
v_gene: TRBV28; len: 15; abundance: -; j_gene: TRBJ1-1; d_gene: -; CDR3nt: TGTGCCAGCACCCATTGGGGGGCGGCGAACACTGAAGCTTTCTTT; CDR3aa: CASTHWGAANTEAFF
v_gene: TRBV5-4; len: 15; abundance: -; j_gene: TRBJ2-7; d_gene: -; CDR3nt: TGTGCCAGCAGCTTGATTAGCGGAGGATCCTACGAGCAGTACTTC; CDR3aa: CASSLISGGSYEQYF
v_gene: TRBV6-1; len: 13; abundance: -; j_gene: TRBJ1-4; d_gene: TRBD1; CDR3nt: TGTGCCAGCGGACAGGGAGGAGGTGAAAAACTGTTTTTT; CDR3aa: CASGQGGGEKLFF
v_gene: TRBV7-2; len: 13; abundance: -; j_gene: TRBJ2-7; d_gene: -; CDR3nt: TGTGCCAGCAGCCTAGACCAGACCTACGAGCAGTACTTC; CDR3aa: CASSLDQTYEQYF
v_gene: TRBV28; len: 14; abundance: -; j_gene: TRBJ1-1; d_gene: TRBD1; CDR3nt: TGTGCCAGCAGTTTATCCGGGACAGGGGGTACAGCTTTCTTT; CDR3aa: CASSLSGTGGTAFF
v_gene: TRBV5-1; len: 14; abundance: -; j_gene: TRBJ1-4; d_gene: TRBD1; CDR3nt: TGCGCCAGCAGCGGGGGACAGATGAATGAAAAACTGTTTTTT; CDR3aa: CASSGGQMNEKLFF
v_gene: TRBV11-3; len: 17; abundance: -; j_gene: TRBJ2-5; d_gene: TRBD2; CDR3nt: TGTGCCAGCAGCCGTTACTTCCTAGCGGGAGAAGGGGAGACCCAGTACTTC; CDR3aa: CASSRYFLAGEGETQYF
v_gene: TRBV28; len: 13; abundance: once; j_gene: TRBJ1-2; d_gene: -; CDR3nt: TGTGCCAGCAGTCCGGCGTGGGGTTATGGCTACACCTTC; CDR3aa: CASSPAWGYGYTF
v_gene: TRBV14; len: 16; abundance: -; j_gene: TRBJ2-1; d_gene: -; CDR3nt: TGTGCCAGCAGCCAAGGGATCGGGAGAGGATCGGATGAGCAGTTCTTC; CDR3aa: CASSQGIGRGSDEQFF
v_gene: TRBV4-1; len: 16; abundance: -; j_gene: TRBJ1-4; d_gene: -; CDR3nt: TGCGCCAGCAGCCAAGCGAATTTGGGGTTCCCTGAAAAACTGTTTTTT; CDR3aa: CASSQANLGFPEKLFF
v_gene: TRBV15; len: 14; abundance: -; j_gene: TRBJ2-1; d_gene: -; CDR3nt: TGTGCCACCAGGAGTCCCACTTCCTACAATGAGCAGTTCTTC; CDR3aa: CATRSPTSYNEQFF
v_gene: TRBV9; len: 15; abundance: -; j_gene: TRBJ2-3; d_gene: TRBD1; CDR3nt: TGTGCCAGCAGCTCAAGGACAGGGAGGACAGATACGCAGTATTTT; CDR3aa: CASSSRTGRTDTQYF
v_gene: TRBV28; len: 15; abundance: -; j_gene: TRBJ1-4; d_gene: TRBD1; CDR3nt: TGTGCCAGCAGGCCCTCGGGGACAGGGAACGAAAAACTGTTTTTT; CDR3aa: CASRPSGTGNEKLFF
v_gene: TRBV6-5; len: 14; abundance: once; j_gene: TRBJ2-3; d_gene: TRBD2; CDR3nt: TGTGCCAGCAGGGGTAGCGGGAGAACAGATACGCAGTATTTT; CDR3aa: CASRGSGRTDTQYF
v_gene: TRBV7-6; len: 15; abundance: -; j_gene: TRBJ2-7; d_gene: -; CDR3nt: TGTGCCAGCAGCTTAGCGGGTCCGGGGTCCTACGAGCAGTACTTC; CDR3aa: CASSLAGPGSYEQYF
v_gene: TRBV2; len: 14; abundance: -; j_gene: TRBJ1-2; d_gene: TRBD1; CDR3nt: TGTGCCAGCAGTGTCCAGACAGGGGGCGGTGGCTACACCTTC; CDR3aa: CASSVQTGGGGYTF
v_gene: TRBV14; len: 16; abundance: -; j_gene: TRBJ2-7; d_gene: -; CDR3nt: TGTGCCAGCAGCCAAGTAGGGGGGAGTCCCTCCTACGAGCAGTACTTC; CDR3aa: CASSQVGGSPSYEQYF
v_gene: TRBV2; len: 13; abundance: -; j_gene: TRBJ1-1; d_gene: TRBD1; CDR3nt: TGTGCCTCGGGGACAGAATTGAACACTGAAGCTTTCTTT; CDR3aa: CASGTELNTEAFF
v_gene: TRBV27; len: 15; abundance: -; j_gene: TRBJ2-7; d_gene: -; CDR3nt: TGTGCCAGCAGCCCTAGTGGGACAAGCTCCTACGAGCAGTACTTC; CDR3aa: CASSPSGTSSYEQYF
v_gene: TRBV11-3; len: 15; abundance: once; j_gene: TRBJ2-1; d_gene: -; CDR3nt: TGTGCCAGCAGTTCGGGCCTTCACTCCTACAATGAGCAGTTCTTC; CDR3aa: CASSSGLHSYNEQFF
v_gene: TRBV11-2; len: 15; abundance: -; j_gene: TRBJ1-3; d_gene: -; CDR3nt: TGTGCCAGCAGCTTAAAGCCGGGATCTGGAAACACCATATATTTT; CDR3aa: CASSLKPGSGNTIYF
v_gene: TRBV7-6; len: 16; abundance: -; j_gene: TRBJ2-2; d_gene: -; CDR3nt: TGTGCCAGCAGCTTAGTTAGTGGACAGAACACCGGGGAGCTGTTTTTT; CDR3aa: CASSLVSGQNTGELFF
v_gene: TRBV4-3; len: 15; abundance: -; j_gene: TRBJ2-3; d_gene: -; CDR3nt: TGCGCCAGCAGCCAAGCCAGGGAACCCCCAGATACGCAGTATTTT; CDR3aa: CASSQAREPPDTQYF
v_gene: TRBV12-5; len: 20; abundance: -; j_gene: TRBJ2-2; d_gene: -; CDR3nt: TGTGCTAGTGGTTTGGTAAACGGGTTTGGAGACCCAGTAAACACCGGGGAGCTGTTTTTT; CDR3aa: CASGLVNGFGDPVNTGELFF
v_gene: TRBV27; len: 15; abundance: -; j_gene: TRBJ2-7; d_gene: -; CDR3nt: TGTGCCAGCAGTTTATCAGGGATCCGTCCCTACGAGCAGTACTTC; CDR3aa: CASSLSGIRPYEQYF